Shown below are 28 T cell receptor beta chains from a single sample sequenced in a study of CD8 T cells in Susac syndrome. When the RNA was reverse transcribed, random hexamers were used with an input of roughly 0.45 to 1 ug. TCRdb called the immunoSEQ multiplex PCR reads again in MiXCR, with one record for every CDR3 protein. The sample has more than 110,000 distinct CDR3 sequences, around 94% seen once. Sequences were obtained from CD8+ T cells from PBMCs. The source is a human donor in good health.

J is TRBJ2-5 and V is TRBV20-1; 9 bases match TRBD1. V trimming: 0 bases; J trimming: 5 bases; junction bases outside the gene matches: 10. The germline V gene encodes CDR1 DFQATT and CDR2 SNEGSKA (reference sequence). This CDR3 contains 16 residues. CDR3 nucleotides: TGCAGTGCTAGAGATCGGGCGGGACAGGGAACGGAGACCCAGTACTTC. This sequence encodes CSARDRAGQGTETQYF.

The genes are TRBV5-4 and TRBJ2-7; TRBD1 is a possible D gene (6 bases). The V and J ends lost 4 bases and 0 bases respectively, with 14 bases between them. In germline, CDR1 is SGHNT, CDR2 YYREEE (reference sequence). The CDR3 consists of 15 residues. The CDR3 DNA reads as TGTGCCAGCAGCCGGGACACCTCGAGCTCCTACGAGCAGTACTTC. This codes for CASSRDTSSSYEQYF.

The chain has TRBV5-1 and TRBJ2-7, with a tentative D call TRBD2 (6 bases). The germline V gene encodes CDR1 SGHRS and CDR2 YFSETQ. Trimming took off 0 bases at V and 4 bases at J, with 11 bases between the two ends. This CDR3 is built from 14 residues. Here the CDR3 DNA reads TGCGCCAGCAGCTTGGTTTCTCGGGAGTACGAGCAGTACTTC. Amino acids: CASSLVSREYEQYF.

This clonotype was found once. This rearrangement joins TRBV11-2 to TRBJ2-4; D is undetermined. V was pared by 5 bases and J by 0 bases, with 23 bases between. Germline V gene lookup returns CDR1 SGHAT and CDR2 FQNNGV. The CDR3 has 19 amino acids. For the CDR3, the DNA is TGTGCCAGCAGCCAAGATCCTCGTCAGGCGGTAATAGCCAAAAACATTCAGTACTTC. Its protein is CASSQDPRQAVIAKNIQYF.

The chain carries TRBV7-9 and TRBJ2-5; D is possibly TRBD2 (6 bases). Trimming shortened V by 6 bases and J by 2 bases, and 10 bases separated the two germline ends. The germline CDR1 and CDR2 sequences are SEHNR and FQNEAQ (reference sequence). The CDR3 is 13 residues long. CDR3 coding DNA: TGTGCCAGCAGAAAGGGACTGCAAGAGACCCAGTACTTC. Translating it yields CASRKGLQETQYF.

The chain couples TRBV7-8 to TRBJ2-7; D is ambiguous. Germline CDR1 and CDR2: SGHVS and FQNEAQ. V dropped 3 bases and J dropped 5 bases, with 11 bases sitting between them. The CDR3 totals 13 residues. CDR3 DNA: TGTGCCAGCAGCTTGGCCTATTCCAACGAGCAGTACTTC. It is translated as CASSLAYSNEQYF.

The chain carries TRBV20-1 and TRBJ2-7, with D tentatively TRBD2 (5 bases). The CDR3 runs 14 residues. Germline CDR1 DFQATT, CDR2 SNEGSKA (reference sequence). Trimming pared 3 bases from V and 0 bases from J, leaving 12 bases between. CDR3 coding DNA: TGCAGTGCTAGCTGGAGGCAGAGCTCCTACGAGCAGTACTTC. Amino acids: CSASWRQSSYEQYF.

V gene TRBV18 combines with J gene TRBJ2-7, with TRBD1 identical over 7 bases. Germline V CDR1 and CDR2: KGHSH, LQKENI. J was trimmed by 2 bases and V by 3 bases; bases with no gene match: 4. The CDR3 runs to 14 residues. The CDR3 sequence is CASSPGDSTYEQYF. The CDR3 DNA sequence: TGTGCCAGCTCACCGGGGGACAGCACCTACGAGCAGTACTTC.

The rearrangement uses TRBV6-5 and TRBJ2-7; tentatively, D is TRBD1 (6 bases). The germline V gene encodes CDR1 MNHEY and CDR2 SVGAGI. The CDR3 is made up of 13 amino acids. Trimming removed 8 bases at V and 6 bases at J, with 17 bases between. CDR3 coding DNA: TGTGCCAGCGGCCTACAGGGACGCGGCGAGCAGTACTTC. Protein sequence: CASGLQGRGEQYF.

J is TRBJ2-3 and V is TRBV7-9, with D perhaps matching TRBD1 or TRBD2 (5 bases each). Between the trimmed V and J ends, which lost 10 bases and 7 bases, there was a span of 18 bases. Germline CDR1 and CDR2: SEHNR and FQNEAQ (reference sequence). This CDR3 comprises 13 residues. The CDR3 nucleotides are TGTGCCACTGGGGACGGACGCAGCCATACGCAGTATTTT. Its protein is CATGDGRSHTQYF. The full variable domain, with the rest looked up from reference TRBV7-9 and TRBJ2-3, is DTGVSQNPRHKITKRGQNVTFRCDPISEHNRLYWYRQTLGQGPEFLTYFQNEAQLEKSRLLSDRFSAERPKGSFSTLEIQRTEQGDSAMYLCATGDGRSHTQYFGPGTRLTVL.

The J gene is TRBJ1-2, the V gene TRBV1. TRBV1 is tagged as a pseudogene. This CDR3 has 13 residues. For the CDR3, the DNA is TGCACCAGCAGCCTGGCTGCCTTCTATGGCTACACCTTC. Its protein product is CTSSLAAFYGYTF.

The gene calls are TRBV5-4 and TRBJ2-1, with 15 bases identical to TRBD2. The CDR3 runs to 14 residues. The germline gives CDR1 SGHNT, CDR2 YYREEE (reference sequence). Germline trimming cut 7 bases from V and 7 bases from J; bases unmatched to any gene: 3. The CDR3: CASGLAGGRNEQFF. In DNA form, the CDR3 reads TGTGCCAGCGGACTAGCGGGAGGGCGTAATGAGCAGTTCTTC.

This chain connects TRBV7-9 to TRBJ1-1; D remains unclear. The V end was cut by 1 base, the J end by 1 base, with 13 bases between. Germline CDR1 is SEHNR and CDR2 is FQNEAQ (reference sequence). This CDR3 has 16 amino acids. CDR3 residues: CASSLGGTLGNTEAFF. The CDR3 region has the DNA TGTGCCAGCAGCTTAGGGGGAACGTTGGGGAACACTGAAGCTTTCTTT.

The chain couples TRBV7-9 to TRBJ1-1, with D unresolved. The germline CDR1 and CDR2 sequences are SEHNR and FQNEAQ (reference sequence). The CDR3 extends over 14 amino acids. The ends were cut back, 5 bases at V and 1 base at J, with 11 bases in the middle. The CDR3 here is CASSPLETNTEAFF. Here the CDR3 DNA reads TGTGCCAGCAGCCCCCTTGAGACGAACACTGAAGCTTTCTTT.

This chain joins TRBV30 and TRBJ2-1, with D possibly matching TRBD2 (5 bases). With 0 bases removed from V and 4 bases from J, the gap between germline ends came to 7 bases. The germline gives CDR1 GTSNPN, CDR2 SVGIG (reference sequence). The CDR3 totals 13 residues. CDR3 in DNA: TGTGCCTGGAGTGTACTAGAGTACAATGAGCAGTTCTTC. Its translation: CAWSVLEYNEQFF.

This clonotype was seen a single time. The chain is built from TRBV7-9 and TRBJ2-5; the match to TRBD1 covers 9 bases. Germline values: CDR1 SEHNR, CDR2 FQNEAQ (reference sequence). Losses at the gene ends were 5 bases for V and 5 bases for J; bases not matched to a gene: 3. The CDR3 is made up of 13 amino acids. The chain's CDR3 is CASSRTGDETQYF. The CDR3 nucleotides read TGTGCCAGCAGCCGGACAGGGGACGAGACCCAGTACTTC. Together with reference TRBV7-9 and TRBJ2-5, the CDR3 gives the full variable domain: DTGVSQNPRHKITKRGQNVTFRCDPISEHNRLYWYRQTLGQGPEFLTYFQNEAQLEKSRLLSDRFSAERPKGSFSTLEIQRTEQGDSAMYLCASSRTGDETQYFGPGTRLLVL.

The table lists this clonotype with a count of one. The rearrangement joins TRBV29-1 to TRBJ1-2; 10 nucleotides agree with TRBD1. Unmatched junction bases numbered 5, after V lost 3 bases and J lost 4 bases. The CDR3 is made up of 14 amino acids. Germline CDR1 and CDR2: SQVTM and ANQGSEA. The CDR3 DNA follows: TGCAGCGTTGATTTGGGACAGGGGTCCTATGGCTACACCTTC. Amino acid sequence: CSVDLGQGSYGYTF.

The chain's CDR3 is CASSLWGNTGELFF. In DNA, the CDR3 is TGTGCCAGCAGCTTGTGGGGGAACACCGGGGAGCTGTTTTTT. The genes are TRBV5-4 and TRBJ2-2, with unresolved D. Germline V gives CDR1 SGHNT, CDR2 YYREEE (reference sequence). V was clipped by 1 base and J by 1 base, with 5 bases between them. The CDR3 is 14 residues long.

This clonotype was recorded once. The chain is built from TRBV29-1 and TRBJ2-7; D unresolved. CDR1 is SQVTM and CDR2 is ANQGSEA in the germline V gene. This CDR3 is built from 13 residues. Here the CDR3 DNA reads TGCAGTGTGATATCGGCGGACGCCTACGAGCAGTACTTC. Protein product: CSVISADAYEQYF.

The CDR3 DNA follows: TGCAGTGCTAGTGGGCGGGAACTCTCCTACGAGCAGTACTTC. Its protein is CSASGRELSYEQYF. The chain employs TRBV20-1 and TRBJ2-7; D perhaps matches TRBD2 (6 bases). Germline loops: CDR1 DFQATT, CDR2 SNEGSKA (reference sequence). This CDR3 has 14 residues. Trimming cost V 3 bases and J 0 bases, with 12 bases left between them.

J is TRBJ2-6 and V is TRBV15, with D unresolved. Trimming shortened V by 0 bases and J by 0 bases, and 6 bases separated the two germline ends. Germline V gives CDR1 LNHNV, CDR2 YYDKDF (reference sequence). The CDR3 spans 16 residues. The CDR3 DNA sequence: TGTGCCACCAGCAGAGATCTTCCCTCTGGGGCCAACGTCCTGACTTTC. Its protein is CATSRDLPSGANVLTF.

The chain recombines TRBV7-2 with TRBJ2-5; TRBD1 or TRBD2 may be the D gene (5 bases each). V was pared by 1 base and J by 7 bases, with 13 bases between. The germline CDR1 and CDR2 sequences are SGHTA and FQGNSA. The CDR3 runs to 14 residues. CDR3 protein: CASSLEPGSGTQYF. CDR3 coding DNA: TGTGCCAGCAGCTTAGAGCCAGGGAGCGGGACCCAGTACTTC.

The CDR3 loop is CASSYDTGELFF. In nucleotides, the CDR3 is TGTGCCAGCAGCTACGACACCGGGGAGCTGTTTTTT. V usage is TRBV13 and J usage is TRBJ2-2; D is undetermined. CDR1 and CDR2 (germline): PRHDT, FYEKMQ (reference sequence). V was trimmed by 4 bases and J by 3 bases, leaving 3 bases between them. The CDR3 covers 12 residues.

Only one count was recorded for this clonotype. This chain links TRBV6-5 with TRBJ1-1, with TRBD1 as a possible D gene (6 bases). Germline V lookup: CDR1 MNHEY, CDR2 SVGAGI. The CDR3 extends over 15 amino acids. V lost 4 bases to trimming and J lost 4 bases, with 16 bases between them. The CDR3 region is CASSFPRGGSTEAFF. Here the CDR3 DNA reads TGTGCCAGCAGTTTCCCCAGGGGTGGAAGCACTGAAGCTTTCTTT.

This chain joins TRBV30 and TRBJ2-7; D not certain. Per germline, CDR1 GTSNPN and CDR2 SVGIG (reference sequence). This CDR3 is built from 11 residues. V was clipped by 0 bases and J by 3 bases, with 3 bases between them. CDR3 DNA: TGTGCCTGGAGTGTTTACTACGAGCAGTACTTC. It encodes CAWSVYYEQYF.

This clonotype was observed a handful of times. The chain joins TRBV3-1 to TRBJ2-1; 9 bases map to TRBD1. Germline CDR1 is LGHDT and CDR2 is YNNKEL (reference sequence). The ends lost 4 bases at V and 3 bases at J; junction bases unmatched: 4. This CDR3 is 15 amino acids long. CDR3 protein: CASSPGTGLYNEQFF. The CDR3 DNA reads TGTGCCAGCAGCCCTGGGACAGGGCTCTACAATGAGCAGTTCTTC.

CDR3 nucleotides: TGTGCCAGCGGGAGGGGGCGGCAAGAGACCCAGTACTTC. Translating gives CASGRGRQETQYF. The J gene is TRBJ2-5, the V gene TRBV28; D may match TRBD1 or TRBD2 (7 bases each). Trimming left V 8 bases short and J 2 bases short, with 12 bases between. The CDR3 spans 13 residues. CDR1 is MDHEN and CDR2 is SYDVKM in the germline V gene.

The chain joins TRBV4-3 to TRBJ2-3, with D maybe TRBD2 (5 bases). Trimming took 0 bases from V and 5 from J, leaving 6 bases between them. CDR3 length: 13 residues. Germline CDR1 is LGHNA and CDR2 is YSLEER. The CDR3 DNA sequence: TGCGCCAGCAGCCAAGATCGGGAAGATACGCAGTATTTT. As protein: CASSQDREDTQYF.